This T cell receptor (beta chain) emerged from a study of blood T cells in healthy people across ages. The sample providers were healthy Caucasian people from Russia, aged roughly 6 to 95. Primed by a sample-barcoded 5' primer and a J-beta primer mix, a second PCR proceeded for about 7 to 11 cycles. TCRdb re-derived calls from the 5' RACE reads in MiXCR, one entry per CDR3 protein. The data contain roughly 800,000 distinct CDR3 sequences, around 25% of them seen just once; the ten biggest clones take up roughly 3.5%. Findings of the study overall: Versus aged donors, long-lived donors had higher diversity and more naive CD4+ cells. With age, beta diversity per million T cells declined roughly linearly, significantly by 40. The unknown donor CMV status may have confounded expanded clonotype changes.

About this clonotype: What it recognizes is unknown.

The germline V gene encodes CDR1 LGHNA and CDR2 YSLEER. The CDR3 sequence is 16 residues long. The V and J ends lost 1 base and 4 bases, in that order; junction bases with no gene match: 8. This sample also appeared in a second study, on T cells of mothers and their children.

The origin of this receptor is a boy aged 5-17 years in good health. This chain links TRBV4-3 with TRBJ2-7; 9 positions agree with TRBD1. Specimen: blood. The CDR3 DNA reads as TGCGCCAGCAGCCAAGCCTGGCCACAGGGGGCTTACGAGCAGTACTTC. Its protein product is CASSQAWPQGAYEQYF.